This TCR beta chain stems from a study of shared clonotypes between healthy human individuals. As for the study in general: Researchers assigned three CD4 naive, three CD4 memory, two CD8 naive and one CD8 memory plate to each donor. Overall study results and limits: When naive CD4 clonotypes were compared across a handful of donors, 4% to 6.5% were shared. A reduction in generation probabilities was seen for non-shared clonotypes relative to those shared by all four donors.

A CD45RA+ naive subset and a CD45RA-negative memory subset were split from CD4+ cells. The CDR3 length is 17 residues. As regards this clone: Antigen unknown.

Sequenced by immunoSEQ multiplex PCR; TCRdb stores in-frame clones only, minus some. The sample carries about 680,000 clones, around four fifths recorded once. This clonotype was sampled from a woman aged 25 to 39 in good health. The J gene is TRBJ2-7, the V gene TRBV21-1; the DNA was not compared with TRBD1, the D call given in the table. TRBV21-1 corresponds to a pseudogene. The sample consisted of memory CD4+ T cells sorted from blood. Sample subset: CD45RA-negative fraction. As DNA, the CDR3 is TGTGCCAGCAGCAAAGTTTTTACGGGGACAACCACTGACGAGCAGTACTTC. Its translation: CASSKVFTGTTTDEQYF.